Detailed here is one T cell receptor beta chain. Its matching antigen is unknown. Here immunoSEQ multiplex PCR was the method, and the copy in TCRdb shows in-frame clones only, minus some. The top ten clones hold more than 1% of a sample with 150,000 to 200,000 clones, under 95% of them seen once. CDR3 length: 15 residues. Trimming removed 0 bases from V and 1 base from J, with 10 bases in between. CDR1 and CDR2 (germline): SGHRS, YFSETQ. This record comes from a study of T cell responses to AZD1222 COVID-19 vaccine. The analysis combined second doses at about 4 or about 12 weeks. Findings of the study overall: Spike-specific TCR breadth and depth were elevated following two AZD1222 doses. Across the whole spike, CD4 TCRs peaked at regions 160-218 and 743-854.

This sequence was found in an adult who received the AZD1222 COVID-19 vaccine. The specimen was peripheral blood, collected 28 days after the second AZD1222 dose. The V call is TRBV5-1, the J call TRBJ1-2; D is unclear. The CDR3 region has the DNA TGCGCCAGCAGCTTGGTACAGCCAGATAACTATGGCTACACCTTC. Protein: CASSLVQPDNYGYTF.